The 22 T cell receptor beta chains given below trace back to one sample, sequenced in a study of blood T cell repertoires in COVID-19. Sequenced by immunoSEQ multiplex PCR; TCRdb stores in-frame clones only, minus some. The table has around 250,000 clones, approximately 77% seen once; the top ten hold about 3.4%. Sequences were obtained from peripheral blood. These receptor sequences come from a woman aged 18 to 35 with acute or convalescent COVID-19.

This chain links TRBV15 with TRBJ2-5; D may be TRBD2 (5 bases). Looked up from germline, CDR1 is LNHNV and CDR2 is YYDKDF (reference sequence). The CDR3 has 16 amino acids. V was clipped by 0 bases and J by 3 bases, with 14 bases between them. DNA of the CDR3: TGTGCCACCAGCAGAGATTCGGGGTACGCTGAAGAGACCCAGTACTTC. Protein sequence: CATSRDSGYAEETQYF.

The chain links TRBV28 to TRBJ1-2, with D hard to call. V was clipped by 4 bases and J by 1 base, with 16 bases between them. CDR1 and CDR2 from the germline V gene are MDHEN and SYDVKM. The CDR3 sequence is 16 residues long. The CDR3 sequence is CASSSSGIHLNYGYTF. CDR3 bases: TGTGCCAGCAGTTCCAGCGGGATTCACCTTAACTATGGCTACACCTTC.

The chain joins TRBV13 to TRBJ2-3; D is undetermined. CDR1 and CDR2 (germline): PRHDT, FYEKMQ (reference sequence). V was cut by 0 bases and J by 0 bases, with 7 bases left in between. The length of the CDR3 is 15 residues. The CDR3 DNA reads as TGTGCCAGCAGCTTAGGCTCCAGTAGCACAGATACGCAGTATTTT. Translating gives CASSLGSSSTDTQYF.

The chain combines TRBV5-1 with TRBJ2-1; TRBD2 aligns across 12 bases. The CDR3 consists of 15 residues. After removal of 0 bases from V and 7 bases from J, the junction contained 2 bases not matched to a gene. From germline, CDR1 is SGHRS and CDR2 YFSETQ. The CDR3 nucleotides are TGCGCCAGCAGCTTGGGGACTAGCGGGACTAATGAGCAGTTCTTC. Translation gives CASSLGTSGTNEQFF.

This clone has only one observation. The chain links TRBV7-9 to TRBJ1-6; 9 bases line up with TRBD1. Trimming cost V 5 bases and J 8 bases; bases outside gene matches: 7. This CDR3 comprises 15 residues. Germline V CDR1 and CDR2: SEHNR, FQNEAQ (reference sequence). In nucleotides, the CDR3 is TGTGCCAGCAGCCCGGACAGGGGCAGGGATTCACCCCTCCACTTT. It is translated as CASSPDRGRDSPLHF.

The chain has TRBV11-2 and TRBJ2-1; the match to TRBD2 covers 9 bases. The length of the CDR3 is 16 residues. V dropped 10 bases and J dropped 3; count of bases not matched to a gene: 13. Looked up from germline, CDR1 is SGHAT and CDR2 is FQNNGV. The CDR3 loop reads CAIVLAGPIGYNEQFF. The DNA for the CDR3 is TGTGCCATCGTACTAGCGGGCCCTATTGGCTACAATGAGCAGTTCTTC. The complete variable domain, with remaining parts taken from reference TRBV11-2 and TRBJ2-1, reads EAGVAQSPRYKIIEKRQSVAFWCNPISGHATLYWYQQILGQGPKLLIQFQNNGVVDDSQLPKDRFSAERLKGVDSTLKIQPAKLEDSAVYLCAIVLAGPIGYNEQFFGPGTRLTVL.

The chain is built from TRBV15 and TRBJ1-4; 7 bases fit TRBD1. Losses at the gene ends were 1 base for V and 6 bases for J; bases not matched to a gene: 5. The CDR3 runs to 15 residues. The germline CDR1 and CDR2 sequences are LNHNV and YYDKDF (reference sequence). CDR3 region: CATSRGLQGDEKLFF. Written as DNA, the CDR3 is TGTGCCACCAGCAGAGGGCTCCAGGGGGATGAAAAACTGTTTTTT.

This sequence joins TRBV5-4 and TRBJ2-7; 12 bases align to TRBD2. Trimming took 5 bases from V and 3 from J; bases not matched to a gene: 12. The CDR3 length is 17 residues. The germline gives CDR1 SGHNT, CDR2 YYREEE (reference sequence). The DNA of the CDR3 is TGTGCCAGCAGTCGCCTAGCGGGAGGGTGGAAAAGCTACGAGCAGTACTTC. Protein sequence: CASSRLAGGWKSYEQYF.

For this clone: This CDR3 is also generated by other DNA sequences in the sample. This sequence joins TRBV5-1 and TRBJ1-2; a possible D gene is TRBD1 (5 bases). The CDR3 length is 13 residues. Germline CDR1 is SGHRS and CDR2 is YFSETQ. The ends were cut back, 4 bases at V and 1 base at J, with 8 bases in the middle. In DNA form, the CDR3 reads TGCGCCAGCAGCCGAGACAGTAACTATGGCTACACCTTC. The encoded protein is CASSRDSNYGYTF.

This clone has just one count. The chain carries TRBV5-1 and TRBJ1-1; a possible D gene is TRBD1 (6 bases). The CDR3 sequence is 14 residues long. Trimming cost V 3 bases and J 1 base, with 10 bases left between them. CDR1 and CDR2 (germline): SGHRS, YFSETQ. The CDR3 bases are TGCGCCAGCAGCTGGGGGGGACAGAACACTGAAGCTTTCTTT. Encoded protein: CASSWGGQNTEAFF. Combining the CDR3 with reference TRBV5-1 and TRBJ1-1 gives the whole variable domain KAGVTQTPRYLIKTRGQQVTLSCSPISGHRSVSWYQQTPGQGLQFLFEYFSETQRNKGNFPGRFSGRQFSNSRSEMNVSTLELGDSALYLCASSWGGQNTEAFFGQGTRLTVV.

In its sample, this clone was seen a few times. This chain links TRBV6-5 with TRBJ2-1, with D hard to call. The CDR3 loop spans 15 amino acids. V was trimmed by 6 bases and J by 0 bases, leaving 12 bases between them. Germline V gene lookup returns CDR1 MNHEY and CDR2 SVGAGI. The CDR3 nucleotides are TGTGCCAGCAGCGATTCTTATAGCTCCTACAATGAGCAGTTCTTC. It is translated as CASSDSYSSYNEQFF.

J is TRBJ2-7 and V is TRBV10-3; 9 bases line up with TRBD2. Trimming removed 0 bases from V and 0 bases from J; junction bases left unmatched: 6. Germline V gene data show CDR1 as ENHRY and CDR2 as SYGVKD. The CDR3 is 17 residues long. The CDR3 region has the DNA TGTGCCATCAGTGAGTCGTCGGCGGGAGGGCCCTCCTACGAGCAGTACTTC. This translates into CAISESSAGGPSYEQYF.

This sequence joins TRBV28 and TRBJ1-2; tentative D call: TRBD1 (5 bases). Germline CDR1 is MDHEN and CDR2 is SYDVKM. Trimming took 5 bases from V and 4 from J, leaving 14 bases between them. This CDR3 region has 14 residues. CDR3 sequence reads: CASSLRVGGYGYTF. The CDR3 DNA follows: TGTGCCAGCAGTCTCAGGGTCGGGGGCTATGGCTACACCTTC.

In its sample, this clone was seen a few times. The rearrangement links TRBV5-8 to TRBJ1-1; 7 nucleotides line up with TRBD1. From germline, CDR1 is SGHTS and CDR2 YDEGEE. This CDR3 is 16 amino acids long. The junction had 11 bases not matched to a gene; V was cut back by 2 bases and J by 4 bases. The CDR3 DNA sequence: TGTGCCAGCAGCTTTCAAAAGGGGGCAGGGGGCACTGAAGCTTTCTTT. As protein: CASSFQKGAGGTEAFF.

This clone was detected only once. Here the CDR3 reads CASSGQAEETQYF. Here the CDR3 DNA reads TGTGCCAGCAGCGGACAGGCCGAAGAGACCCAGTACTTC. The V gene is TRBV7-3, the J gene TRBJ2-5; TRBD1 matches at 7 bases. V gave up 5 bases and J gave up 3 bases; unmatched junction bases: 3. In germline, CDR1 is SGHTA, CDR2 FQGTGA. The CDR3 runs 13 residues. The full variable domain, in which reference TRBV7-3 and TRBJ2-5 provide the parts outside the CDR3, is GAGVSQTPSNKVTEKGKYVELRCDPISGHTALYWYRQSLGQGPEFLIYFQGTGAADDSGLPNDRFFAVRPEGSVSTLKIQRTERGDSAVYLCASSGQAEETQYFGPGTRLLVL.

This rearrangement joins TRBV4-3 to TRBJ2-3, with TRBD1 matching over 7 bases. The CDR3 covers 15 residues. Germline CDR1 and CDR2: LGHNA and YSLEER. Trimming cost V 1 base and J 2 bases; bases outside gene matches: 3. The chain's CDR3 is CASSQGGQATDTQYF. The CDR3 DNA sequence: TGCGCCAGCAGCCAAGGTGGACAGGCCACAGATACGCAGTATTTT.

The chain recombines TRBV25-1 with TRBJ1-1; D is possibly TRBD1 (6 bases). CDR1 and CDR2 (germline): MGHDK, SYGVNS. The length of the CDR3 is 14 residues. The germline V and J ends were trimmed by 2 bases and 0 bases, with 7 bases remaining between them. In nucleotides, the CDR3 is TGTGCCAGCAGTGAACAGGGGCTGAACACTGAAGCTTTCTTT. As protein: CASSEQGLNTEAFF. The complete variable domain, with remaining parts taken from reference TRBV25-1 and TRBJ1-1, reads EADIYQTPRYLVIGTGKKITLECSQTMGHDKMYWYQQDPGMELHLIHYSYGVNSTEKGDLSSESTVSRIRTEHFPLTLESARPSHTSQYLCASSEQGLNTEAFFGQGTRLTVV.

The gene calls are TRBV5-8 and TRBJ1-6; 8 nucleotides line up with TRBD1. The CDR3 loop spans 13 amino acids. Trimming took 6 bases from V and 10 from J; bases not matched to a gene: 6. The germline CDR1 and CDR2 sequences are SGHTS and YDEGEE. CDR3 in amino acids: CASTDRGSSPLHF. CDR3 bases: TGTGCCAGCACCGACAGGGGATCCTCACCCCTCCACTTT.

The CDR3 region has the DNA TGTGCCACCAGCACACCGGTAGCTAACTATGGCTACACCTTC. This translates into CATSTPVANYGYTF. The chain has TRBV15 and TRBJ1-2; D is ambiguous. The CDR3 consists of 14 residues. The germline V and J ends were trimmed by 4 bases and 0 bases, with 9 bases remaining between them. In germline, CDR1 is LNHNV, CDR2 YYDKDF (reference sequence).

In this sample, this clone turned up once. The J gene is TRBJ1-6, the V gene TRBV4-2, with 10 bases lining up with TRBD1. Per germline, CDR1 LGHNA and CDR2 YNFKEQ. V trimming: 3 bases; J trimming: 7 bases; junction bases outside the gene matches: 9. This CDR3 has 17 residues. The CDR3 DNA sequence: TGTGCCAGCAGCCAGCTCCGGGACAGGGGTTGGAATTCACCCCTCCACTTT. Its protein is CASSQLRDRGWNSPLHF.

With regard to this clone: The sample has other DNA sequences that encode this CDR3 too. This chain joins TRBV5-6 and TRBJ2-7; possible D gene TRBD1, 6 bases. V lost 3 bases and J 4 bases, leaving 8 bases between the germline ends. The CDR3 extends over 12 amino acids. Germline V gene sequence: CDR1 SGHDT, CDR2 YYEEEE. The CDR3 loop is CASSSDSYEQYF. DNA of the CDR3: TGTGCCAGCAGCTCGGACAGTTACGAGCAGTACTTC. The variable domain in full, completed from reference TRBV5-6 and TRBJ2-7, reads DAGVTQSPTHLIKTRGQQVTLRCSPKSGHDTVSWYQQALGQGPQFIFQYYEEEERQRGNFPDRFSGHQFPNYSSELNVNALLLGDSALYLCASSSDSYEQYFGPGTRLTVT.

This clone was counted between two and nine times. J is TRBJ1-5 and V is TRBV11-2; D is unclear. Trimming took 3 bases from V and 4 from J, leaving 7 bases between them. Germline V gene lookup returns CDR1 SGHAT and CDR2 FQNNGV. The CDR3 spans 13 residues. The CDR3 DNA follows: TGTGCCAGCAGCTTCGAGGGAAATCAGCCCCAGCATTTT. Its protein is CASSFEGNQPQHF.